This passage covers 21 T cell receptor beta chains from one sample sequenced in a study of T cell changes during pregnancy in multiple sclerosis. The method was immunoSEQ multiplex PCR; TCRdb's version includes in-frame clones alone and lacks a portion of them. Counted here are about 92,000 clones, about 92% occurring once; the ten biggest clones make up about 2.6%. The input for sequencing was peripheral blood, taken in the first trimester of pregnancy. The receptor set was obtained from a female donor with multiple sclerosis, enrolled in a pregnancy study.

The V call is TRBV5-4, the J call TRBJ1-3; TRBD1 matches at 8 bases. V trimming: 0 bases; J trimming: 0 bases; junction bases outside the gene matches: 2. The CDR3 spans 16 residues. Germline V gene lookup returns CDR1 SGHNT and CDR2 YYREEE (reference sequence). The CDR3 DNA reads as TGTGCCAGCAGCTTGGGGGACAGGCGCTCTGGAAACACCATATATTTT. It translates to CASSLGDRRSGNTIYF.

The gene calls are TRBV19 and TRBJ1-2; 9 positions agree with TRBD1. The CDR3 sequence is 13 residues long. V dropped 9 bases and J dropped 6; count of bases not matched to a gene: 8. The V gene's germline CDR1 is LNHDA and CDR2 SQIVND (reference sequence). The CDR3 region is CASQGQGFHGYTF. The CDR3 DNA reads TGTGCCAGCCAGGGACAGGGCTTCCATGGCTACACCTTC.

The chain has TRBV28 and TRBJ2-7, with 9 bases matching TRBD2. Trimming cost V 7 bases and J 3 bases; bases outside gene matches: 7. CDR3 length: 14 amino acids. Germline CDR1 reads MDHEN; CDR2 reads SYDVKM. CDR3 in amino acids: CASKASGDFYEQYF. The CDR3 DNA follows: TGTGCCAGCAAGGCTAGCGGGGACTTCTACGAGCAGTACTTC.

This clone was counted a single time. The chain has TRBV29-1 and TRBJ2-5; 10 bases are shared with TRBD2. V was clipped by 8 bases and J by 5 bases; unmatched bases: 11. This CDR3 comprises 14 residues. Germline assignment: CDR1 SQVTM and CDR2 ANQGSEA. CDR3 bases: TGCAGCCTAGCGGGGGATGGCCTTGGGGAGACCCAGTACTTC. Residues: CSLAGDGLGETQYF.

CDR3 loop: CASTLSGQGAYEQYF. CDR3 nucleotide sequence: TGTGCCAGTACCCTTTCCGGACAGGGGGCGTATGAGCAGTACTTC. The genes are TRBV19 and TRBJ2-7; 11 positions agree with TRBD1. This CDR3 is built from 15 residues. Germline-derived CDR1 and CDR2 are LNHDA and SQIVND (reference sequence). The V segment lost 7 bases and the J segment 7 bases; nucleotides outside the gene matches: 12.

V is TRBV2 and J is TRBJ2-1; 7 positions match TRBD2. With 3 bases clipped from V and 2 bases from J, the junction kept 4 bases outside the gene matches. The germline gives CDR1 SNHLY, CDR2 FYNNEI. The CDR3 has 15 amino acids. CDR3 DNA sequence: TGTGCCAGCAGTGACGGGGGGTTTACCTACAATGAGCAGTTCTTC. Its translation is CASSDGGFTYNEQFF.

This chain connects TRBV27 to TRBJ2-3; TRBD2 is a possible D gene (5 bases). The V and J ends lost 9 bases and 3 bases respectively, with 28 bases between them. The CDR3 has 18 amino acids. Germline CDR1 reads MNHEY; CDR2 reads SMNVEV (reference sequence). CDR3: CARRERDSVGSNTDTQYF. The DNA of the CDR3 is TGTGCCAGAAGGGAGAGAGATTCGGTGGGAAGTAATACAGATACGCAGTATTTT.

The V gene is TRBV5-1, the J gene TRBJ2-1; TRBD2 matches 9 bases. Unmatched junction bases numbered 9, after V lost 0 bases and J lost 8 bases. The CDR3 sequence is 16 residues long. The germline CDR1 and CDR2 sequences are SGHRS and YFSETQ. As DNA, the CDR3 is TGCGCCAGCAGCTTGGTGGGGATCGGGACTAGCTATGAGCAGTTCTTC. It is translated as CASSLVGIGTSYEQFF.

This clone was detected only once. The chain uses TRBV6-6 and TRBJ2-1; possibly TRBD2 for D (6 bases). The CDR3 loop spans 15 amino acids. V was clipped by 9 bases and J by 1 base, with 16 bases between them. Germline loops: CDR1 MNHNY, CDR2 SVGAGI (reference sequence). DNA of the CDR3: TGTGCCAGTTTGGGACTGCAACGATCCTACAATGAGCAGTTCTTC. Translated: CASLGLQRSYNEQFF.

The CDR3 DNA is TGTGCCAGCAGTTACTCTGAGAATAACACTGAAGCTTTCTTT. It codes for CASSYSENNTEAFF. The chain joins TRBV6-5 to TRBJ1-1; D is uncertain. The CDR3 length is 14 residues. Germline V gives CDR1 MNHEY, CDR2 SVGAGI. The V gene lost 0 bases and the J gene lost 2 bases, with 7 bases spanning the gap.

The CDR3 region is CASSQERQVEQYF. For the CDR3, the DNA is TGTGCCAGCAGCCAAGAGAGACAGGTCGAGCAGTACTTC. V is TRBV4-2 and J is TRBJ2-7; a possible D gene is TRBD1 (6 bases). With 0 bases removed from V and 6 bases from J, the gap between germline ends came to 9 bases. The length of the CDR3 is 13 residues. Germline V gene sequence: CDR1 LGHNA, CDR2 YNFKEQ.

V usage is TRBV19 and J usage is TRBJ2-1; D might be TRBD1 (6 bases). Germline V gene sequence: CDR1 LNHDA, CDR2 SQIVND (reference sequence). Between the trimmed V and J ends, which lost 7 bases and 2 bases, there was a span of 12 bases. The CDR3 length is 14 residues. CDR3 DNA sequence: TGTGCCAGTAACCTCAGGGGCACCTACAATGAGCAGTTCTTC. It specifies CASNLRGTYNEQFF.

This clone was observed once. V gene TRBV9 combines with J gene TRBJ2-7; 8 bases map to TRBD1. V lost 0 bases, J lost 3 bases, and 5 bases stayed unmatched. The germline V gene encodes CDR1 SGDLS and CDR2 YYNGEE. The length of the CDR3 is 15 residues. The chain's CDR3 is CASSVDQGAFYEQYF. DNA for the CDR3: TGTGCCAGCAGCGTAGATCAGGGGGCCTTCTACGAGCAGTACTTC.

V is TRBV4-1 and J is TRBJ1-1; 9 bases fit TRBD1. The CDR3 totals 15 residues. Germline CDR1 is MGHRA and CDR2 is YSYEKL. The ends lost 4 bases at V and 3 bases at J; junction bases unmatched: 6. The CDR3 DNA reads TGCGCCAGCAGCCCGGGACAGGGTCTGGACACTGAAGCTTTCTTT. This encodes CASSPGQGLDTEAFF.

Here the CDR3 DNA reads TGTGCCAGTAGTCAACTCGGAGGCGGCGAGCAGTACTTC. It specifies CASSQLGGGEQYF. The genes are TRBV19 and TRBJ2-7; TRBD2 might be the D (5 bases). The V and J ends lost 5 bases and 6 bases respectively, with 14 bases between them. The CDR3 has 13 amino acids. Germline V CDR1 and CDR2: LNHDA, SQIVND (reference sequence).

DNA of the CDR3: TGCAGCGTCCAGGGTATGGATGAGCAGTTCTTC. The encoded protein is CSVQGMDEQFF. The chain has TRBV29-1 and TRBJ2-1, with D possibly matching TRBD1 (5 bases). The ends were cut back, 6 bases at V and 8 bases at J, with 11 bases in the middle. The CDR3 consists of 11 residues. Looked up from germline, CDR1 is SQVTM and CDR2 is ANQGSEA.

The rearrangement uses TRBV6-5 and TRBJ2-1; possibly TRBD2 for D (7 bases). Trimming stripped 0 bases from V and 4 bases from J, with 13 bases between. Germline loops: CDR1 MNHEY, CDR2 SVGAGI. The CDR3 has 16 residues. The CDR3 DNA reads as TGTGCCAGCAGTTACTCGCGGGAGAGGGGGTACAATGAGCAGTTCTTC. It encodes CASSYSRERGYNEQFF.

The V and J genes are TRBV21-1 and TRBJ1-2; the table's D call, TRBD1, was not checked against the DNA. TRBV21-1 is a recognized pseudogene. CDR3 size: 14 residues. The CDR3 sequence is CASSNNRANYGYTF. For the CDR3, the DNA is TGTGCCAGCAGCAACAACAGGGCTAACTATGGCTACACCTTC.

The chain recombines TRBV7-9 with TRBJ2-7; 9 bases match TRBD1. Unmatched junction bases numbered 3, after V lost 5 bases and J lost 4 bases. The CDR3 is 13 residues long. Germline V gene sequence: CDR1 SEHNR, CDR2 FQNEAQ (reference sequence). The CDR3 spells CASSQGTGYEQYF. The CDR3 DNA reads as TGTGCCAGCAGCCAAGGGACAGGGTACGAGCAGTACTTC.

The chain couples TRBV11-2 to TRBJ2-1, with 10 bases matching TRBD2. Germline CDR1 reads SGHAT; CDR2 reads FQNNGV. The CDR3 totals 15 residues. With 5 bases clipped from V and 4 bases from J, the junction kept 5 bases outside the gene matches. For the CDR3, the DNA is TGTGCCAGCAGCCCTAGCGGGAGTTTGTACAATGAGCAGTTCTTC. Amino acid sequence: CASSPSGSLYNEQFF.

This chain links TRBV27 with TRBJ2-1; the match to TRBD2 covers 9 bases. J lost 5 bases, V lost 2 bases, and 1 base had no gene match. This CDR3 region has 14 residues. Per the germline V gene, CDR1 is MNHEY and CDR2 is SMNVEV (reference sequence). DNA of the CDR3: TGTGCCAGCAGTTTAGCGGGAGGGAACAATGAGCAGTTCTTC. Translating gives CASSLAGGNNEQFF.